A single sample gave rise to the 22 T cell receptor beta chains below, sequenced in a study of beta chain features in type 1 diabetes. Their cognate antigens are unknown. The investigators reverse transcribed all of the isolated RNA, so they sequenced expressed TCRB transcripts. Libraries were prepared by immunoSEQ multiplex PCR; TCRdb keeps only in-frame clonotypes and omits some of them. Of some 160,000 clones listed, 8.5% to 10% are singletons. Study observations and caveats: Within each of all four CD4+ subsets, Type 1 diabetes patients had TCRB CDR3s that were moderately but significantly shorter.

The material sequenced was central memory CD4+ T cells from blood. The receptor source for this set is a woman under 40 with type 1 diabetes.

This clone was counted only a few times. The chain carries TRBV6-1 and TRBJ1-5; TRBD1 is a possible D gene (5 bases). V was pared by 7 bases and J by 6 bases, with 16 bases between. The CDR3 is made up of 14 amino acids. Germline CDR1 and CDR2: MNHNS and SASEGT. CDR3 residues: CASTQWGVAQPQHF. The CDR3 nucleotides read TGTGCCAGCACCCAATGGGGGGTGGCTCAGCCCCAGCATTTT.

This clone was found a few times. The rearrangement uses TRBV7-9 and TRBJ1-5, with 7 bases lining up with TRBD1. Germline values: CDR1 SEHNR, CDR2 FQNEAQ (reference sequence). Trimming removed 11 bases from V and 6 bases from J; junction bases left unmatched: 13. The CDR3 totals 14 residues. The CDR3 sequence is CAGSGQGVGQPQHF. Written as DNA, the CDR3 is TGTGCCGGGTCGGGGCAGGGGGTCGGTCAGCCCCAGCATTTT.

This clone was observed a few times. CDR3: CASSYSITWATEQYF. The DNA of the CDR3 is TGTGCCAGCAGTTACTCAATTACCTGGGCAACCGAGCAGTACTTC. The chain uses TRBV6-5 and TRBJ2-7; D is unresolved. CDR1 is MNHEY, CDR2 SVGAGI, per germline. V was clipped by 0 bases and J by 6 bases, with 15 bases between them. CDR3 length equals 15 residues.

This clone was seen only a few times. The V call is TRBV7-2, the J call TRBJ2-1, with TRBD2 identical over 13 bases. Germline values: CDR1 SGHTA, CDR2 FQGNSA. Germline trimming cut 2 bases from V and 3 bases from J; bases unmatched to any gene: 7. The CDR3 extends over 18 amino acids. CDR3 region: CASSLSLAGGPFYNEQFF. The CDR3 bases are TGTGCCAGCAGCTTATCACTAGCGGGAGGGCCTTTCTACAATGAGCAGTTCTTC.

The sample holds a few counts of this clone. The chain links TRBV2 to TRBJ1-5, with a possible D match to TRBD1 (5 bases). Germline V gene data show CDR1 as SNHLY and CDR2 as FYNNEI. V was cut by 7 bases and J by 3 bases, with 19 bases left in between. The CDR3 contains 16 residues. For the CDR3, the DNA is TGTGCCAGCACCAATGGCGGGGCTTTTGACAATCAGCCCCAGCATTTT. Amino acid sequence: CASTNGGAFDNQPQHF.

This clone was counted only a few times. The chain uses TRBV30 and TRBJ1-2, with D possibly matching TRBD1 (6 bases). The CDR3 sequence is 14 residues long. The germline gives CDR1 GTSNPN, CDR2 SVGIG (reference sequence). V lost 3 bases and J lost 1, with 12 bases in between. The CDR3 here is CAWRKQGRNYGYTF. The DNA for the CDR3 is TGTGCCTGGAGGAAACAGGGTCGTAACTATGGCTACACCTTC. Full variable domain (rest looked up from reference TRBV30 and TRBJ1-2): SQTIHQWPATLVQPVGSPLSLECTVEGTSNPNLYWYRQAAGRGLQLLFYSVGIGQISSEVPQNLSASRPQDRQFILSSKKLLLSDSGFYLCAWRKQGRNYGYTFGSGTRLTVV.

This clone was counted between two and nine times. The V and J genes are TRBV7-6 and TRBJ2-5; TRBD2 matches at 12 bases. Germline CDR1 reads SGHVS; CDR2 reads FNYEAQ. J lost 5 bases, V lost 0 bases, and 4 bases had no gene match. The CDR3 sequence is 16 residues long. The CDR3 DNA reads as TGTGCCAGCAGCTTAGCCCCGACTAGCGGGAGTGAGACCCAGTACTTC. Amino acid sequence: CASSLAPTSGSETQYF.

This clone occurred many times. This sequence joins TRBV12-5 and TRBJ2-1; 12 bases are shared with TRBD2. There are 19 residues in the CDR3. CDR1 is LGHNT and CDR2 is FRNRAP in the germline V gene. V dropped 6 bases and J dropped 3; count of bases not matched to a gene: 15. The DNA of the CDR3 is TGTGCTAGTGGCCCACCCGGGACTAGCGGGCCGACCTTCTACAATGAGCAGTTCTTC. It encodes CASGPPGTSGPTFYNEQFF.

The chain carries TRBV5-1 and TRBJ1-5; D is ambiguous. This CDR3 is built from 14 residues. The germline gives CDR1 SGHRS, CDR2 YFSETQ. Trimming pared 1 base from V and 4 bases from J, leaving 9 bases between. CDR3 in DNA: TGCGCCAGCAGCTTGAACGGGAAAAATCAGCCCCAGCATTTT. Translated, it gives CASSLNGKNQPQHF.

This clone was detected a few times. The chain couples TRBV28 to TRBJ1-5; 8 bases fit TRBD1. From germline, CDR1 is MDHEN and CDR2 SYDVKM. The CDR3 is 16 residues long. J was trimmed by 1 base and V by 6 bases; bases with no gene match: 8. DNA of the CDR3: TGTGCCAGCAGCCCAGGGGGCGCCGAGAGCAATCAGCCCCAGCATTTT. Protein: CASSPGGAESNQPQHF.

This clone appeared a few times. The V gene is TRBV9, the J gene TRBJ2-3, with D unresolved. There are 14 residues in the CDR3. Germline V gene data show CDR1 as SGDLS and CDR2 as YYNGEE. The V end lost 0 bases, the J end lost 1 base, and 6 bases lay between the germline ends. CDR3 coding DNA: TGTGCCAGCAGCGTAGCCCCTCGCACAGATACGCAGTATTTT. Translation: CASSVAPRTDTQYF.

This clone was detected only a few times. The chain is built from TRBV5-1 and TRBJ1-2; no definite D call. CDR3 length: 13 amino acids. V lost 0 bases to trimming and J lost 6 bases, with 9 bases between them. CDR1 SGHRS and CDR2 YFSETQ come from the germline V gene. CDR3 residues: CASSLAQRDGYTF. In nucleotides, the CDR3 is TGCGCCAGCAGCTTGGCCCAGAGGGATGGCTACACCTTC. Supplemented by reference TRBV5-1 and TRBJ1-2, the full variable domain reads KAGVTQTPRYLIKTRGQQVTLSCSPISGHRSVSWYQQTPGQGLQFLFEYFSETQRNKGNFPGRFSGRQFSNSRSEMNVSTLELGDSALYLCASSLAQRDGYTFGSGTRLTVV.

Concerning this clone: The same CDR3 is also encoded by other DNA sequences in this sample. The gene calls are TRBV18 and TRBJ1-1, with unresolved D. Trimming took 6 bases from V and 0 from J, leaving 11 bases between them. The CDR3 loop spans 14 amino acids. Germline assignment: CDR1 KGHSH and CDR2 LQKENI. CDR3 DNA sequence: TGTGCCAGCTCGCCCCGCGAAATGAACACTGAAGCTTTCTTT. Residues: CASSPREMNTEAFF.

This clone turned up a few times. The V gene is TRBV28, the J gene TRBJ2-7; 7 nucleotides agree with TRBD2. From germline, CDR1 is MDHEN and CDR2 SYDVKM. This CDR3 has 14 amino acids. V lost 5 bases and J lost 1; bases outside the gene matches: 5. CDR3 in amino acids: CASSREGLSYEQYF. In DNA form, the CDR3 reads TGTGCCAGCAGTCGTGAGGGACTATCCTACGAGCAGTACTTC.

The V gene is TRBV19, the J gene TRBJ2-1; 7 bases line up with TRBD1. Trimming removed 5 bases from V and 7 bases from J; junction bases left unmatched: 5. The CDR3 extends over 13 amino acids. Per germline, CDR1 LNHDA and CDR2 SQIVND (reference sequence). CDR3 DNA: TGTGCCAGTAGTCCACAGGGGTTTAATGAGCAGTTCTTC. Its protein is CASSPQGFNEQFF.

The chain carries TRBV12-5 and TRBJ2-6, with D uncertain. Looked up from germline, CDR1 is LGHNT and CDR2 is FRNRAP. V lost 0 bases and J lost 0, with 9 bases in between. The CDR3 has 17 amino acids. CDR3 nucleotides: TGTGCTAGTGGTTTGGTACTAAGCACCTCTGGGGCCAACGTCCTGACTTTC. It is translated as CASGLVLSTSGANVLTF.

On this clone: Other DNA sequences within the sample encode an identical CDR3. The V and J genes are TRBV18 and TRBJ2-7; D is perhaps TRBD1 (6 bases). Germline V gene sequence: CDR1 KGHSH, CDR2 LQKENI. V lost 1 base and J 2 bases, leaving 9 bases between the germline ends. The CDR3 runs 14 residues. Here the CDR3 DNA reads TGTGCCAGCTCACCACGGCAGGGGACCTACGAGCAGTACTTC. It translates to CASSPRQGTYEQYF.

The rearrangement uses TRBV30 and TRBJ1-5, with 8 bases that match TRBD1. This CDR3 comprises 15 residues. V trimming: 0 bases; J trimming: 3 bases; junction bases outside the gene matches: 4. The germline gives CDR1 GTSNPN, CDR2 SVGIG (reference sequence). As DNA, the CDR3 is TGTGCCTGGAGTGTCCTGGACAGGGACAATCAGCCCCAGCATTTT. It yields the protein CAWSVLDRDNQPQHF.

The V call is TRBV30, the J call TRBJ2-7; 10 bases are a match to TRBD1. Germline V gene sequence: CDR1 GTSNPN, CDR2 SVGIG (reference sequence). V dropped 8 bases and J dropped 3; count of bases not matched to a gene: 4. The CDR3 covers 12 residues. CDR3 residues: CAGQGGGYEQYF. In DNA, the CDR3 is TGTGCCGGACAGGGGGGGGGCTACGAGCAGTACTTC.

Comment on this clone: Compared with germline, one end of the junction differs, possibly owing to a read error. Different DNA sequences within this sample yield the same CDR3. This rearrangement joins TRBV5-1 to TRBJ1-2; D unresolved. This CDR3 is 14 amino acids long. Germline CDR1 SGHRS, CDR2 YFSETQ. The CDR3 loop reads CASTGSASNYGYTF. CDR3 bases: TGCGCGAGCACCGGGAGCGCTTCTAACTATGGCTACACCTTC.

This clone has only a few counts. The chain joins TRBV28 to TRBJ1-1; TRBD1 aligns across 7 bases. This CDR3 has 15 residues. The trim removed 1 base at V and 3 bases at J, leaving 5 bases unmatched. CDR1 and CDR2 (germline): MDHEN, SYDVKM. Here the CDR3 reads CASSLYRGRDTEAFF. CDR3 sequence (DNA): TGTGCCAGCAGTTTATACAGGGGAAGAGACACTGAAGCTTTCTTT. Drawing the rest from reference TRBV28 and TRBJ1-1, the complete variable domain is DVKVTQSSRYLVKRTGEKVFLECVQDMDHENMFWYRQDPGLGLRLIYFSYDVKMKEKGDIPEGYSVSREKKERFSLILESASTNQTSMYLCASSLYRGRDTEAFFGQGTRLTVV.

In its sample, this clone was seen a few times. This chain joins TRBV5-4 and TRBJ2-5; D gene ambiguous. CDR1 is SGHNT, CDR2 YYREEE, per germline (reference sequence). Trimming pared 2 bases from V and 5 bases from J, leaving 10 bases between. The CDR3 length is 13 residues. The CDR3 DNA sequence: TGTGCCAGCAGCTTTTATGTCACTGAGACCCAGTACTTC. This codes for CASSFYVTETQYF.